Below, 17 T cell receptor beta chains from the same sample are listed, as sequenced in a study of blood T cell repertoires in COVID-19. Repertoires were generated with immunoSEQ multiplex PCR, while TCRdb's copy carries only in-frame clones and drops some. Found here are 150,000 to 200,000 clones, approximately 81% of them singletons; the top ten hold less than 3.5%. The specimen was peripheral blood. Source of these receptors: a human donor with acute or convalescent COVID-19. The donor label of this sample is uncertain.

CDR3 in amino acids: CATSRNPLPTSTDTQYF. CDR3 sequence (DNA): TGTGCCACCAGCAGAAACCCCCTCCCCACTAGCACAGATACGCAGTATTTT. The gene calls are TRBV15 and TRBJ2-3, with D hard to call. The CDR3 loop spans 17 amino acids. The V end was cut by 2 bases, the J end by 0 bases, with 15 bases between. Germline CDR1 is LNHNV and CDR2 is YYDKDF (reference sequence).

The chain uses TRBV11-2 and TRBJ2-3, with D perhaps TRBD2 (6 bases). CDR1 is SGHAT, CDR2 FQNNGV, per germline. This CDR3 contains 17 residues. Trimming cost V 4 bases and J 4 bases, with 21 bases left between them. The CDR3 coding sequence is TGTGCCAGCAGCTCCTTAAAGGGCGGGGCCAGATCAGATACGCAGTATTTT. Protein sequence: CASSSLKGGARSDTQYF.

On this clone itself: One junction end does not reproduce the germline sequence, and a read error may be involved. The chain couples TRBV7-9 to TRBJ2-7, with 9 bases aligning to TRBD1. CDR3 length: 13 residues. Germline CDR1 and CDR2: SEHNR and FQNEAQ (reference sequence). The CDR3 sequence: CASSFTTGGSSDF. DNA of the CDR3: TGTGCCAGCAGCTTCACTACAGGGGGCAGCTCTGACTTC.

This rearrangement joins TRBV9 to TRBJ1-5; no definite D call. Trimming took 0 bases from V and 6 from J, leaving 7 bases between them. CDR3 length equals 13 residues. Germline-derived CDR1 and CDR2 are SGDLS and YYNGEE. In nucleotides, the CDR3 is TGTGCCAGCAGCGTAGGAGGTGGTCAGCCCCAGCATTTT. Its translation: CASSVGGGQPQHF.

The chain uses TRBV18 and TRBJ1-2; 7 nucleotides line up with TRBD1. Germline CDR1 and CDR2: KGHSH and LQKENI. The CDR3 is 16 residues long. With V trimmed by 4 bases and J by 4 bases, 12 bases remained unmatched. The CDR3 reads CASSQGQTRRAYGYTF. DNA of the CDR3: TGTGCCAGCTCACAGGGACAGACCCGGCGGGCCTATGGCTACACCTTC.

J is TRBJ1-4 and V is TRBV5-1; 7 positions agree with TRBD1. The CDR3 is 13 residues long. CDR1 is SGHRS, CDR2 YFSETQ, per germline. V trimming: 0 bases; J trimming: 14 bases; junction bases outside the gene matches: 7. The CDR3 coding sequence is TGCGCCAGCAGCTTGGAATATGGCAGGGGGCTGTTTTTT. Translating it yields CASSLEYGRGLFF.

The rearrangement joins TRBV7-2 to TRBJ1-5; 8 bases match TRBD1. This CDR3 is 15 amino acids long. Germline V gives CDR1 SGHTA, CDR2 FQGNSA. V lost 4 bases to trimming and J lost 5 bases; unmatched junction nucleotides: 7. The CDR3 coding sequence is TGTGCCAGCAGCTCTCGGACAGGGATTTATCAGCCCCAGCATTTT. Translated, it gives CASSSRTGIYQPQHF.

The chain uses TRBV18 and TRBJ1-4; TRBD1 agrees at 8 bases. Germline V CDR1 and CDR2: KGHSH, LQKENI. This CDR3 has 17 residues. J was trimmed by 0 bases and V by 1 base; bases with no gene match: 4. CDR3 sequence reads: CASSPLGQGATNEKLFF. CDR3 coding DNA: TGTGCCAGCTCACCACTAGGACAGGGCGCAACTAATGAAAAACTGTTTTTT.

The chain joins TRBV7-9 to TRBJ1-1, with TRBD1 matching over 7 bases. The germline CDR1 and CDR2 sequences are SEHNR and FQNEAQ (reference sequence). V was pared by 4 bases and J by 0 bases, with 5 bases of the junction left unmatched. The CDR3 consists of 15 residues. CDR3 region: CASSSDRRMNTEAFF. For the CDR3, the DNA is TGTGCCAGCAGCTCGGACAGGCGGATGAACACTGAAGCTTTCTTT.

The J gene is TRBJ1-2, the V gene TRBV20-1; 9 nucleotides line up with TRBD1. Germline V lookup: CDR1 DFQATT, CDR2 SNEGSKA (reference sequence). With V trimmed by 4 bases and J by 11 bases, 5 bases remained unmatched. The CDR3 is 11 residues long. This chain's CDR3 is CSAKDRGGYTF. The CDR3 region has the DNA TGCAGTGCTAAGGACAGGGGAGGGTACACCTTC.

The V call is TRBV2, the J call TRBJ1-1; tentative D call: TRBD1 (5 bases). V lost 2 bases to trimming and J lost 1 base, with 8 bases between them. The V gene's germline CDR1 is SNHLY and CDR2 FYNNEI. The CDR3 consists of 14 residues. CDR3: CASSEQGQNTEAFF. CDR3 coding DNA: TGTGCCAGCAGTGAACAGGGCCAGAACACTGAAGCTTTCTTT.

This chain uses TRBV3-1 (or the pseudogene TRBV3-2) with TRBJ2-3; TRBD2 is a possible D gene (6 bases). The CDR3 length is 14 residues. Trimming pared 4 bases from V and 0 bases from J, leaving 8 bases between. The germline V gene has CDR1 LGHDT and CDR2 YNNKEL (reference sequence). As DNA, the CDR3 is TGTGCCAGCAGCCGGGCGGGGAGCACAGATACGCAGTATTTT. Amino acid sequence: CASSRAGSTDTQYF.

The J gene is TRBJ2-7, the V gene TRBV6-5; weak D call: TRBD2 (7 bases). Trimming shortened V by 10 bases and J by 7 bases, and 20 bases separated the two germline ends. Per the germline V gene, CDR1 is MNHEY and CDR2 is SVGAGI. CDR3 length equals 13 residues. In nucleotides, the CDR3 is TGTGCCACCTACAGGGTCCTGGGGGGGGAGCAGTACTTC. It specifies CATYRVLGGEQYF.

The chain recombines TRBV5-1 with TRBJ2-2; 9 nucleotides match TRBD1. Unmatched junction bases numbered 5, after V lost 0 bases and J lost 5 bases. Germline CDR1 is SGHRS and CDR2 is YFSETQ. The CDR3 consists of 16 residues. The CDR3 DNA is TGCGCCAGCAGCTTGGAGGGACAGGGATTAACCGGGGAGCTGTTTTTT. Amino acid sequence: CASSLEGQGLTGELFF.

This clone occurred once. CDR3 sequence reads: CASSYAPAGFLNSPLHF. The DNA of the CDR3 is TGTGCCAGCAGTTATGCTCCTGCGGGTTTTCTTAATTCACCCCTCCACTTT. The rearrangement uses TRBV7-8 and TRBJ1-6; D call uncertain. The CDR3 consists of 17 residues. V dropped 6 bases and J dropped 6 bases, with 21 bases sitting between them. Germline CDR1 SGHVS, CDR2 FQNEAQ.

In DNA form, the CDR3 reads TGTGCCAGCAGCTTAGTAGGGCAGGGGGGACAGCCCCAGCATTTT. This sequence encodes CASSLVGQGGQPQHF. V and J are TRBV7-8 and TRBJ1-5, with 7 bases fitting TRBD1. Trimming cost V 1 base and J 7 bases; bases outside gene matches: 7. CDR1 is SGHVS, CDR2 FQNEAQ, per germline. The CDR3 length is 15 residues.

This rearrangement joins TRBV4-2 to TRBJ1-2; no clear D. Germline V gene lookup returns CDR1 LGHNA and CDR2 YNFKEQ. The V gene lost 8 bases and the J gene lost 0 bases, with 16 bases spanning the gap. The length of the CDR3 is 15 residues. CDR3 sequence (DNA): TGTGCCAGCCGGGGTGGGTTCGGCTCTAACTATGGCTACACCTTC. It encodes CASRGGFGSNYGYTF.